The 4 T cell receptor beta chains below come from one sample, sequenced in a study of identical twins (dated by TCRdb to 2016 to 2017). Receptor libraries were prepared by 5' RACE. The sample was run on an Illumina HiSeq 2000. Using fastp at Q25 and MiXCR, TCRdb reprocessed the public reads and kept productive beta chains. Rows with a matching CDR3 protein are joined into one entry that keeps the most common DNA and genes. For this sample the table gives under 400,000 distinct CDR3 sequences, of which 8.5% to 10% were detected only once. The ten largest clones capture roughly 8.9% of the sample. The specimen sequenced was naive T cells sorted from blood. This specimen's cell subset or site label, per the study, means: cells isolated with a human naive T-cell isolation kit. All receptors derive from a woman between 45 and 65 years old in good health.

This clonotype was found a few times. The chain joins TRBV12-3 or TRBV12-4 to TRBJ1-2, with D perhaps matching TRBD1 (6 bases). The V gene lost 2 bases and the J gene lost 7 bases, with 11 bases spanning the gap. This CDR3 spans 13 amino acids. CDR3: CASSLRGASGYTF. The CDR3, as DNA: TGTGCCAGCAGTTTAAGGGGGGCTAGTGGCTACACCTTC.

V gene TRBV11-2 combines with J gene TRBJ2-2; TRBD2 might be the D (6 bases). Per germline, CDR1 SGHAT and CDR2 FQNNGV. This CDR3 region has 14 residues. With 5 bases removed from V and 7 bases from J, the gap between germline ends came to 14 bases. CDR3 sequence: CASSGREFSGELFF. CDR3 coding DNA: TGTGCCAGCAGCGGACGGGAGTTTAGCGGGGAGCTGTTTTTT.

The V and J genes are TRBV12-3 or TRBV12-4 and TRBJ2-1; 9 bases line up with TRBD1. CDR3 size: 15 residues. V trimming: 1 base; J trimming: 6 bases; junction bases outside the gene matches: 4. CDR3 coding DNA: TGTGCCAGCAGTTTAGTGGGACAGGGCGTCAATGAGCAGTTCTTC. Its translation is CASSLVGQGVNEQFF.

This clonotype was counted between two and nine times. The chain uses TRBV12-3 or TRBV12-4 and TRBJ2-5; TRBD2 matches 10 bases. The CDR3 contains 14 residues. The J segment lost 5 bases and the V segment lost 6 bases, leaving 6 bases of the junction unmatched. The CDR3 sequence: CASSPSGSWETQYF. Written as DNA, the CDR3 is TGTGCCAGCAGCCCTAGCGGGAGCTGGGAGACCCAGTACTTC.